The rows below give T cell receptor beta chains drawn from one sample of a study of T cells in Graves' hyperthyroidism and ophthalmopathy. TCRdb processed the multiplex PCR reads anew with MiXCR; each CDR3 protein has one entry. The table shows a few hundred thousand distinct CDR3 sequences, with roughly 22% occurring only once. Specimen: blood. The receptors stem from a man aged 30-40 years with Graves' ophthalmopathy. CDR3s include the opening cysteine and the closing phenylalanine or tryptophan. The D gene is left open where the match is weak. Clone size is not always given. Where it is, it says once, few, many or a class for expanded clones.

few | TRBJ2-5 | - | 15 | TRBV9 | CASSVGVGDQETQYF | TGTGCCAGCAGCGTAGGCGTAGGAGATCAAGAGACCCAGTACTTC
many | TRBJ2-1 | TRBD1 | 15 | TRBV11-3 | CASSKPGQVYNEQFF | TGTGCCAGCAGCAAGCCGGGACAGGTATACAATGAGCAGTTCTTC
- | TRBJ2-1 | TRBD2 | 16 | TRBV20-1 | CSALIPTSESGNEQFF | TGCAGTGCCCTCATCCCTACTAGCGAATCAGGTAATGAGCAGTTCTTC
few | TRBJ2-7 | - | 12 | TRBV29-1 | CSVAPTVSEQYF | TGCAGCGTTGCCCCTACCGTCTCCGAGCAGTACTTC
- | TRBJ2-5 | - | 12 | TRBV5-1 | CASKDPQETQYF | TGCGCCAGCAAGGACCCACAGGAGACCCAGTACTTC
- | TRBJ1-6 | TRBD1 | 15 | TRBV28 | CASSSSGTGKSPLHF | TGTGCCAGCAGCTCTTCCGGGACAGGAAAATCACCCCTCCACTTT
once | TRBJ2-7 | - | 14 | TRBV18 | CASSPPTGSYEQYF | TGTGCCAGCTCACCACCGACAGGCAGCTACGAGCAGTACTTC
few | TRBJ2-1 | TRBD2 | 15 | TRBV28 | CASTLSGREDNEQFF | TGTGCCAGCACCCTTAGCGGGAGAGAGGACAATGAGCAGTTCTTC
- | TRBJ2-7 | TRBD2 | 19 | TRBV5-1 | CASSLRSSGTFVSDYEQYF | TGCGCCAGCAGCTTGCGGTCTAGCGGGACCTTCGTCTCCGACTACGAGCAGTACTTC
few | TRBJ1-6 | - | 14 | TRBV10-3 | CAISATGTDSPLHF | TGTGCCATCAGTGCAACGGGGACGGATTCACCCCTCCACTTT
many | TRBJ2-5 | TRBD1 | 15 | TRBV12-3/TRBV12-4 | CASSPRRGQGVNQYF | TGTGCCAGCAGTCCTCGCCGGGGACAGGGGGTAAATCAGTACTTC
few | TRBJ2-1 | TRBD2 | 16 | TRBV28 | CASSFHLGLAGNEQFF | TGTGCCAGCAGTTTTCACTTGGGACTAGCGGGCAATGAGCAGTTCTTC
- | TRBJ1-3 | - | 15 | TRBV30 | CAWTLMGSARNTIYF | TGTGCCTGGACCTTAATGGGGTCGGCGAGGAACACCATATATTTT
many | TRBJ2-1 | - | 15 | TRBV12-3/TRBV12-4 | CASSIGTRSINEQFF | TGTGCCAGCAGCATCGGGACTCGATCGATCAATGAGCAGTTCTTC
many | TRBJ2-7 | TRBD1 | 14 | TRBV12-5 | CASAPRTGNYEQYF | TGTGCTAGTGCCCCACGGACAGGGAACTACGAGCAGTACTTC
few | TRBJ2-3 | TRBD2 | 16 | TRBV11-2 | CASSPHSGGSTDTQYF | TGTGCCAGCAGCCCCCACTCGGGAGGGAGCACAGATACGCAGTATTTT
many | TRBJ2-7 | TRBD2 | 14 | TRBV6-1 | CASSPAGGSDEQYF | TGTGCCAGCAGTCCAGCGGGAGGGTCGGACGAGCAGTACTTC
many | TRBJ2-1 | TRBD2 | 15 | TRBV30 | CAWSVRLAGGNEQFF | TGTGCCTGGAGTGTCAGGCTAGCGGGGGGGAATGAGCAGTTCTTC
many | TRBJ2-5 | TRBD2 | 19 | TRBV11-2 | CASSLDQGLAGLGGETQYF | TGTGCCAGCAGCTTAGACCAGGGACTAGCGGGCCTCGGGGGAGAGACCCAGTACTTC
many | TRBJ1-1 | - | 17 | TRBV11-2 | CASSLVLYRDRGAEAFF | TGTGCCAGCAGCTTAGTACTTTACAGGGATCGTGGCGCTGAAGCTTTCTTT
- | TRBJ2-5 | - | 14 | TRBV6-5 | CASSYGRSQETQYF | TGTGCCAGCAGTTATGGCCGGAGCCAAGAGACCCAGTACTTC
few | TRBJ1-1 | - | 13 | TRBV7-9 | CASSLDEATEAFF | TGTGCCAGCAGCTTAGACGAGGCCACTGAAGCTTTCTTT